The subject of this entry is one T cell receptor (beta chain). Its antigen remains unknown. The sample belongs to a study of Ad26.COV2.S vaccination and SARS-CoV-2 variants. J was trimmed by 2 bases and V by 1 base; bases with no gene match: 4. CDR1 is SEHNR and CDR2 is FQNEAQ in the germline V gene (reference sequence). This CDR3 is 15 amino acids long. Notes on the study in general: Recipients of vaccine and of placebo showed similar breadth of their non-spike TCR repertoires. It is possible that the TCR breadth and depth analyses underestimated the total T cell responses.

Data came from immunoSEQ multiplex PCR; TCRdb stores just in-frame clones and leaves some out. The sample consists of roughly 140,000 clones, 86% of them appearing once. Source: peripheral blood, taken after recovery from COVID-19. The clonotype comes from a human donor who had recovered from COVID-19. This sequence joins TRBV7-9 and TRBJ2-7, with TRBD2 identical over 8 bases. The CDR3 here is CASSLGTSSTYEQYF. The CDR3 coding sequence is TGTGCCAGCAGCTTAGGGACTAGCTCGACCTACGAGCAGTACTTC.